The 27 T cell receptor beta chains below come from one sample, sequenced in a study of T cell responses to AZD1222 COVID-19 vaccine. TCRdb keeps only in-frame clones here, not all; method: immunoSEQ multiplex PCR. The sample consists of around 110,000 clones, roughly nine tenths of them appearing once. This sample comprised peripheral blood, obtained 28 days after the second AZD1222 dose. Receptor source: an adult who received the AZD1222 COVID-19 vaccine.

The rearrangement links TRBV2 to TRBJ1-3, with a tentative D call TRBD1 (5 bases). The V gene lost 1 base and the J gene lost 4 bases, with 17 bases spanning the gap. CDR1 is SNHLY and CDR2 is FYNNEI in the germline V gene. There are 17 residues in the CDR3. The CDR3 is CASSEGSLLGDGNTIYF. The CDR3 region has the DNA TGTGCCAGCAGTGAAGGGTCCCTTTTAGGGGACGGAAACACCATATATTTT.

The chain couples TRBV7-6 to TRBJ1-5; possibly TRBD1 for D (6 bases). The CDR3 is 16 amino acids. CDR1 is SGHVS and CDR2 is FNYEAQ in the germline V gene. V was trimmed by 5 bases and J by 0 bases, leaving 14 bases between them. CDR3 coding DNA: TGTGCCAGCAGCCCCCAAACAGGGAATAGCAATCAGCCCCAGCATTTT. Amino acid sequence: CASSPQTGNSNQPQHF.

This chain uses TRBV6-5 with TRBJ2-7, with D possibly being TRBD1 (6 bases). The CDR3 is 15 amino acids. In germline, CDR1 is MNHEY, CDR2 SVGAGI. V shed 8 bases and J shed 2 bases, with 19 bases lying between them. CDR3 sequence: CASGYTGRPPYEQYF. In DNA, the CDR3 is TGTGCCAGCGGATATACAGGGAGACCGCCCTACGAGCAGTACTTC.

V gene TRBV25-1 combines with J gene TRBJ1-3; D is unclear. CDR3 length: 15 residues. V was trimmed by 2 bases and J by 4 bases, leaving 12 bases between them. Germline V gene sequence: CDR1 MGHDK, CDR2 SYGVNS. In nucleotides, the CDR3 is TGTGCCAGCAGTGAAGTAGGCAGTAGAGGAAACACCATATATTTT. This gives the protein CASSEVGSRGNTIYF. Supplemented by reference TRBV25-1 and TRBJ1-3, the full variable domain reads EADIYQTPRYLVIGTGKKITLECSQTMGHDKMYWYQQDPGMELHLIHYSYGVNSTEKGDLSSESTVSRIRTEHFPLTLESARPSHTSQYLCASSEVGSRGNTIYFGEGSWLTVV.

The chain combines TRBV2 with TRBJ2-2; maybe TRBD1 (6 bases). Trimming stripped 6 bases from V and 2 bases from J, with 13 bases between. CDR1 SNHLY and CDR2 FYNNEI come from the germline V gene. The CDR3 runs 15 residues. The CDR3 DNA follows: TGTGCCAGCAGGGTTACACAGGGAAACACCGGGGAGCTGTTTTTT. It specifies CASRVTQGNTGELFF.

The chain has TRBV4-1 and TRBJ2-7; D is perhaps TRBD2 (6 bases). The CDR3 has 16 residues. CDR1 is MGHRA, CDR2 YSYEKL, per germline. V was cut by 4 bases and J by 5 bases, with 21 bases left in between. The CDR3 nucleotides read TGCGCCAGCAGCCCGACCGGGGGTGGGGAAGCCAACGAGCAGTACTTC. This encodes CASSPTGGGEANEQYF.

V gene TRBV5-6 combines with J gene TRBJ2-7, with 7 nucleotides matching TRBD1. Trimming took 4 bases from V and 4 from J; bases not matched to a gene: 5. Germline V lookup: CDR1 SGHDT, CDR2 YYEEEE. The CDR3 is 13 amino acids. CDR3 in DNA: TGTGCCAGCAGCCAACGACAGGGATACGAGCAGTACTTC. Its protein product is CASSQRQGYEQYF.

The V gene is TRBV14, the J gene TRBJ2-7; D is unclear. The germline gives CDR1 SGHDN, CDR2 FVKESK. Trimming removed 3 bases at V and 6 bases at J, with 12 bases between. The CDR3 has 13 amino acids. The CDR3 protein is CASSQGFGPEQYF. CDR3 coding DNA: TGTGCCAGCAGCCAGGGTTTCGGGCCCGAGCAGTACTTC.

The CDR3 is CASSQQRRGNTEAFF. The CDR3 DNA sequence: TGCGCCAGCAGCCAGCAGAGGCGCGGGAACACTGAAGCTTTCTTT. The chain links TRBV5-1 to TRBJ1-1; D is uncertain. The CDR3 totals 15 residues. CDR1 and CDR2 from the germline V gene are SGHRS and YFSETQ. Trimming took off 4 bases at V and 1 base at J, with 14 bases between the two ends.

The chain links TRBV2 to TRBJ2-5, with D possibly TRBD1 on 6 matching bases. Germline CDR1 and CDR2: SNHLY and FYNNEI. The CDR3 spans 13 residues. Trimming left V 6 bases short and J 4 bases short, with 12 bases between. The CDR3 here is CASRGTFGETQYF. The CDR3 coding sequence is TGTGCCAGCAGGGGGACATTCGGAGAGACCCAGTACTTC.

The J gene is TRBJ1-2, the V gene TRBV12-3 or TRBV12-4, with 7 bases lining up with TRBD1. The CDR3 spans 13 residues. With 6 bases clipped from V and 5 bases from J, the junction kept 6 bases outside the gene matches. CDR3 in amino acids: CASRPGTAYGYTF. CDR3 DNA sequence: TGTGCCAGCAGACCCGGGACAGCTTATGGCTACACCTTC.

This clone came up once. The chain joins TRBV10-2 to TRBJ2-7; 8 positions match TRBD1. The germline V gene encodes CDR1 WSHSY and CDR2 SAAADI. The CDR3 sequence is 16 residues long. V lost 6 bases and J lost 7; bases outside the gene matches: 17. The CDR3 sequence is CASSVRISGQAGEQYF. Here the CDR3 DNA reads TGCGCCAGCAGCGTCCGAATATCGGGACAGGCTGGAGAGCAGTACTTC.

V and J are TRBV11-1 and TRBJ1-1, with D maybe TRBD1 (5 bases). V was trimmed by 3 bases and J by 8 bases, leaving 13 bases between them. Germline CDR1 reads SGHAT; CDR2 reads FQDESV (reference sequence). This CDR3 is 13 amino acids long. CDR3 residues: CASSFTGTDEAFF. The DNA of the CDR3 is TGTGCCAGCAGCTTTACAGGAACCGACGAAGCTTTCTTT.

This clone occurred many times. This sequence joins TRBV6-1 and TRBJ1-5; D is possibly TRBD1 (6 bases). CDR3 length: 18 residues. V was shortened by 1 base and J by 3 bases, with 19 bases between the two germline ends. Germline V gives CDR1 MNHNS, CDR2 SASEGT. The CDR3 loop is CASSEEIQGSFNNQPQHF. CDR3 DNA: TGTGCCAGCAGTGAAGAAATACAGGGATCGTTCAACAATCAGCCCCAGCATTTT.

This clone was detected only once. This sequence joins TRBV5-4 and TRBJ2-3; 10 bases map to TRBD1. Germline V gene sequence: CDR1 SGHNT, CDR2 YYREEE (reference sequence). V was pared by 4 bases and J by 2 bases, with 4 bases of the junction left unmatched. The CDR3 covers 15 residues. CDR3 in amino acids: CASSRDRGNTDTQYF. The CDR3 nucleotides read TGTGCCAGCAGCCGGGACAGGGGTAACACAGATACGCAGTATTTT.

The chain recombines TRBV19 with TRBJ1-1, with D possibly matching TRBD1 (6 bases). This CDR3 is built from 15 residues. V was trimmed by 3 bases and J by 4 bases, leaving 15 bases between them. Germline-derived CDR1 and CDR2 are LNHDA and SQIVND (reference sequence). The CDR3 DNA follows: TGTGCCAGTAGTATTGGGGGGCATTCGGGCACTGAAGCTTTCTTT. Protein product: CASSIGGHSGTEAFF.

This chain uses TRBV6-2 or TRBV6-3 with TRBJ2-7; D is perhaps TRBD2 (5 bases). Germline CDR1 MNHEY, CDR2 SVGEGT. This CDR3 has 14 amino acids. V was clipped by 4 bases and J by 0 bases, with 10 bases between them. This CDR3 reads CASSSGVSSYEQYF. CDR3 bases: TGTGCCAGCAGTTCCGGGGTGAGCTCCTACGAGCAGTACTTC.

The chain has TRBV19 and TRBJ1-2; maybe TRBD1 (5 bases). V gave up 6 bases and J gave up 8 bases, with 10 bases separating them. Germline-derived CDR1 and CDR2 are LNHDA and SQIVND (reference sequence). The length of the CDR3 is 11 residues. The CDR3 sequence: CASRSGTGYTF. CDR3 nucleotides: TGTGCCAGTAGGTCAGGGACCGGCTACACCTTC. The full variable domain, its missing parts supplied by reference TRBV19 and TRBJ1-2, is DGGITQSPKYLFRKEGQNVTLSCEQNLNHDAMYWYRQDPGQGLRLIYYSQIVNDFQKGDIAEGYSVSREKKESFPLTVTSAQKNPTAFYLCASRSGTGYTFGSGTRLTVV.

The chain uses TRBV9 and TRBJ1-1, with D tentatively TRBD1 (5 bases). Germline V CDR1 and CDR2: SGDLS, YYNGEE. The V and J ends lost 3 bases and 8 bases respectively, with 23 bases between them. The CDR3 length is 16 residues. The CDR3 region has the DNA TGTGCCAGCAGCGCGATCCAGGGACGGGGACCTACGGAAGCTTTCTTT. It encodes CASSAIQGRGPTEAFF.

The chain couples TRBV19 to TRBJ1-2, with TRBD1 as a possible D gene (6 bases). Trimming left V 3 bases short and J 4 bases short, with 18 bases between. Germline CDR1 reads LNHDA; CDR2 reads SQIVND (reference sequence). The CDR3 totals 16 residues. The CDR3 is CASSMGARLKVYGYTF. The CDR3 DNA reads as TGTGCCAGTAGTATGGGGGCAAGACTAAAGGTCTATGGCTACACCTTC.

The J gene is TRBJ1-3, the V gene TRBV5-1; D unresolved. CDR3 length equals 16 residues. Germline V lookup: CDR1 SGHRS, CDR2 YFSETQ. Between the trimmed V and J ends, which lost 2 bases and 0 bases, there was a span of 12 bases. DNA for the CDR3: TGCGCCAGCAGCTTAGAGGGTTCGGGCTCTGGAAACACCATATATTTT. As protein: CASSLEGSGSGNTIYF.

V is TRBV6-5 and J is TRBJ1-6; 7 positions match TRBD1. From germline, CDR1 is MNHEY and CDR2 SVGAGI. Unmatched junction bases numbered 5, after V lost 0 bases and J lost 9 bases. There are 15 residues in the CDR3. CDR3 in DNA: TGTGCCAGCAGTTACTCAGGCAGGGGGGGTTCACCCCTCCACTTT. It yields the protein CASSYSGRGGSPLHF.

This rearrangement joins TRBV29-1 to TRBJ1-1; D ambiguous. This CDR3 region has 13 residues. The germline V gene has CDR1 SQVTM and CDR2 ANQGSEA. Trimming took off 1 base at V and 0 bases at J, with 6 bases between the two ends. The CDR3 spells CSVEVHMNTEAFF. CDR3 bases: TGCAGCGTTGAAGTGCACATGAACACTGAAGCTTTCTTT.

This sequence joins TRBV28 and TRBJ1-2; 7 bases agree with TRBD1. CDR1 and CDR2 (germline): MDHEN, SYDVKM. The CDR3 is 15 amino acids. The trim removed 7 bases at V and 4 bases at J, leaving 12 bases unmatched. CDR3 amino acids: CASTLGDSLLYGYTF. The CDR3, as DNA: TGTGCCAGCACCCTCGGGGACAGCCTTCTCTATGGCTACACCTTC.

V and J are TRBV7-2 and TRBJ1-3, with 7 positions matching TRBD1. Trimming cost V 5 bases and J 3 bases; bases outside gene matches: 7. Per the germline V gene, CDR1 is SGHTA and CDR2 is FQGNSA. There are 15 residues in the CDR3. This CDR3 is CASSPQGGLGNTIYF. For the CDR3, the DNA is TGTGCCAGCAGCCCCCAGGGGGGCCTTGGAAACACCATATATTTT.

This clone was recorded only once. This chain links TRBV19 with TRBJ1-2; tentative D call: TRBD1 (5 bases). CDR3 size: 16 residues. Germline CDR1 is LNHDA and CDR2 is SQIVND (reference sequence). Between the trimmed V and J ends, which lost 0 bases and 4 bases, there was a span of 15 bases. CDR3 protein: CASSIDLGARGYGYTF. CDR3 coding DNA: TGTGCCAGTAGTATAGATCTTGGGGCTCGCGGCTATGGCTACACCTTC.

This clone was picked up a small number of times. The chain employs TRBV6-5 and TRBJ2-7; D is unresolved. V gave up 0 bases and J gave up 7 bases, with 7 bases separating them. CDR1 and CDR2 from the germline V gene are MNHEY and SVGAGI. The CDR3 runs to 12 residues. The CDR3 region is CASSYSQGEQYF. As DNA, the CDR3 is TGTGCCAGCAGTTACTCCCAAGGGGAGCAGTACTTC.